This T cell receptor (beta chain) emerged from a study of shared clonotypes between healthy human individuals. Points from the study as a whole: Sampling covered nothing but blood. Tissue TCR repertoires likely differ from those found in blood. In the sorted subsets, rarefaction showed sequencing was incomplete despite large depth.

This CDR3 has 16 residues. Germline assignment: CDR1 SNHLY and CDR2 FYNNEI. V shed 5 bases and J shed 1 base, with 18 bases lying between them. A deep-level run was used for the assay. The method was immunoSEQ multiplex PCR; TCRdb's version includes in-frame clones alone and lacks a portion of them. The sample lists around 1,900,000 clones, about 94% occurring once. CD45RO negativity and positive selection for CCR7 defined naive CD8 cells, a population that excluded terminally differentiated effector memory CD45RA+ cells. As to this clone: Its antigen is still unknown.

The V call is TRBV2, the J call TRBJ2-7; no definite D call. The source material was naive CD8+ T cells from PBMCs. This TCR was sampled from a man in his late teens or twenties in good health. Some clones in this sample may be carry-over from other donors' samples. In DNA form, the CDR3 reads TGTGCCAGCAGTCCCCCGGCGGCCGGCACATCCTACGAGCAGTACTTC. Translation gives CASSPPAAGTSYEQYF.